A single sample is the source of the 14 T cell receptor beta chains below, sequenced in a study of cytotoxic CD8 clonotypes in ibrutinib-treated CLL (dated by TCRdb to about 2021). Library creation used the immunoSEQ multiplex PCR assay. The immuneACCESS repertoire file appears here via TCRdb, limited to in-frame rearrangements. These files lack a portion of the clones; in checked studies, under half of the deficit traces to unresolved V genes, and the cause of the others is not known. This sample comprises about 140,000 clones, more than 75% of them detected only once. Together, the top ten hold 7.6% of the sample. This specimen consisted of PBMCs, obtained after 36 months of ibrutinib treatment. The source of these receptors is a human donor with chronic lymphocytic leukemia.

DNA for the CDR3: TGTGCCAGCAGTCTCTGGGACAGGGGTGTCCAGAGGAGCAATCAGCCCCAGCATTTT. Amino acid sequence: CASSLWDRGVQRSNQPQHF. The chain employs TRBV7-8 and TRBJ1-5; 10 bases match TRBD1. Germline-derived CDR1 and CDR2 are SGHVS and FQNEAQ. The CDR3 sequence is 19 residues long. V lost 6 bases, J lost 1 base, and 15 bases stayed unmatched.

J is TRBJ2-6 and V is TRBV29-1, with 9 bases lining up with TRBD1. V was clipped by 4 bases and J by 3 bases; unmatched bases: 4. Germline V gives CDR1 SQVTM, CDR2 ANQGSEA. The CDR3 consists of 15 residues. CDR3 protein: CSVAGTGNGANVLTF. As DNA, the CDR3 is TGCAGCGTTGCCGGGACAGGGAATGGGGCCAACGTCCTGACTTTC. Variable domain in full (rest from reference TRBV29-1 and TRBJ2-6): SAVISQKPSRDICQRGTSLTIQCQVDSQVTMMFWYRQQPGQSLTLIATANQGSEATYESGFVIDKFPISRPNLTFSTLTVSNMSPEDSSIYLCSVAGTGNGANVLTFGAGSRLTVL.

The chain has TRBV11-2 and TRBJ2-2; TRBD2 matches 7 bases. Germline-derived CDR1 and CDR2 are SGHAT and FQNNGV. With 0 bases clipped from V and 4 bases from J, the junction kept 11 bases outside the gene matches. CDR3 length: 18 amino acids. CDR3 bases: TGTGCCAGCAGCTTAGATACTGTGGGAGGGTATAGCACCGGGGAGCTGTTTTTT. Its translation: CASSLDTVGGYSTGELFF.

V gene TRBV5-1 combines with J gene TRBJ2-7, with D unresolved. Germline V gives CDR1 SGHRS, CDR2 YFSETQ. Trimming left V 0 bases short and J 4 bases short, with 5 bases between. This CDR3 has 12 amino acids. As DNA, the CDR3 is TGCGCCAGCAGCTTGGATGGTTACGAGCAGTACTTC. It encodes CASSLDGYEQYF. The entire variable domain, with the rest obtained from reference TRBV5-1 and TRBJ2-7, is as follows: KAGVTQTPRYLIKTRGQQVTLSCSPISGHRSVSWYQQTPGQGLQFLFEYFSETQRNKGNFPGRFSGRQFSNSRSEMNVSTLELGDSALYLCASSLDGYEQYFGPGTRLTVT.

The chain has TRBV4-1 and TRBJ2-5; no clear D gene. This CDR3 region has 15 residues. Germline CDR1 and CDR2: MGHRA and YSYEKL. The V end was cut by 1 base, the J end by 4 bases, with 13 bases between. The CDR3 region has the DNA TGCGCCAGCAGCCAAGCCCAGGCAGGTACAGAGACCCAGTACTTC. Translating it yields CASSQAQAGTETQYF.

This sequence joins TRBV27 and TRBJ2-7; 8 bases line up with TRBD1. The V gene's germline CDR1 is MNHEY and CDR2 SMNVEV (reference sequence). The CDR3 covers 17 residues. The junction had 16 bases not matched to a gene; V was cut back by 5 bases and J by 4 bases. This CDR3 reads CASSRGPGRTGSYEQYF. The CDR3 nucleotides are TGTGCCAGCAGTAGGGGGCCCGGTAGGACAGGGAGTTACGAGCAGTACTTC.

J is TRBJ1-1 and V is TRBV6-5; D is unresolved. Germline V CDR1 and CDR2: MNHEY, SVGAGI. This CDR3 contains 14 residues. V lost 4 bases and J lost 2, with 11 bases in between. CDR3 in amino acids: CASSSLSSNTEAFF. The CDR3 region has the DNA TGTGCCAGCAGTTCCTTGTCCAGCAACACTGAAGCTTTCTTT.

V is TRBV7-6 and J is TRBJ1-1; D remains unclear. The CDR3 is 13 residues long. CDR1 is SGHVS and CDR2 is FNYEAQ in the germline V gene. Trimming cost V 0 bases and J 5 bases, with 7 bases left between them. This chain's CDR3 is CASSLAQATEAFF. The DNA for the CDR3 is TGTGCCAGCAGCTTAGCGCAGGCTACTGAAGCTTTCTTT.

The J gene is TRBJ1-5, the V gene TRBV7-9; 9 nucleotides line up with TRBD1. V shed 4 bases, J shed 4 bases, and the junction held 5 bases outside the gene matches. Germline-derived CDR1 and CDR2 are SEHNR and FQNEAQ (reference sequence). This CDR3 has 15 amino acids. CDR3: CASSSQGQGNQPQHF. As DNA, the CDR3 is TGTGCCAGCAGCTCGCAGGGACAGGGTAATCAGCCCCAGCATTTT.

The V and J genes are TRBV18 and TRBJ2-5; TRBD2 agrees at 7 bases. This CDR3 has 16 residues. The germline V gene has CDR1 KGHSH and CDR2 LQKENI. The J segment lost 2 bases and the V segment lost 0 bases, leaving 6 bases of the junction unmatched. In DNA form, the CDR3 reads TGTGCCAGCTCACCACCGGGCGGGGGATTTCAAGAGACCCAGTACTTC. Protein sequence: CASSPPGGGFQETQYF.

CDR3 sequence (DNA): TGTGCCACCAAGGCGGGGACAGGGCTTTTGGAGACCCAGTACTTC. This gives the protein CATKAGTGLLETQYF. The genes are TRBV19 and TRBJ2-5; 9 bases align to TRBD1. Per the germline V gene, CDR1 is LNHDA and CDR2 is SQIVND (reference sequence). J lost 5 bases, V lost 10 bases, and 14 bases had no gene match. This CDR3 has 15 residues.

V gene TRBV6-1 combines with J gene TRBJ1-4, with D perhaps matching TRBD1 (5 bases). The CDR3 is 16 residues long. The V gene's germline CDR1 is MNHNS and CDR2 SASEGT. The germline V and J ends were trimmed by 2 bases and 7 bases, with 17 bases remaining between them. The CDR3, as DNA: TGTGCCAGCAGTGAAAGGGGTCCGGGACGAGGTGAAAAACTGTTTTTT. Translating gives CASSERGPGRGEKLFF.

The J gene is TRBJ2-1, the V gene TRBV2; the match to TRBD1 covers 8 bases. Looked up from germline, CDR1 is SNHLY and CDR2 is FYNNEI. The CDR3 length is 17 residues. The V segment lost 5 bases and the J segment 1 base; nucleotides outside the gene matches: 10. The CDR3 bases are TGTGCCAGCAGTACTATAGGACAGGGAATATCCTACAATGAGCAGTTCTTC. It codes for CASSTIGQGISYNEQFF.

The chain combines TRBV29-1 with TRBJ2-7; 11 nucleotides match TRBD2. Germline V CDR1 and CDR2: SQVTM, ANQGSEA. This CDR3 region has 15 residues. Germline trimming cut 6 bases from V and 0 bases from J; bases unmatched to any gene: 7. CDR3 sequence reads: CSVSTSGSDSYEQYF. The CDR3, as DNA: TGCAGCGTCTCTACTAGCGGGAGTGACTCCTACGAGCAGTACTTC.